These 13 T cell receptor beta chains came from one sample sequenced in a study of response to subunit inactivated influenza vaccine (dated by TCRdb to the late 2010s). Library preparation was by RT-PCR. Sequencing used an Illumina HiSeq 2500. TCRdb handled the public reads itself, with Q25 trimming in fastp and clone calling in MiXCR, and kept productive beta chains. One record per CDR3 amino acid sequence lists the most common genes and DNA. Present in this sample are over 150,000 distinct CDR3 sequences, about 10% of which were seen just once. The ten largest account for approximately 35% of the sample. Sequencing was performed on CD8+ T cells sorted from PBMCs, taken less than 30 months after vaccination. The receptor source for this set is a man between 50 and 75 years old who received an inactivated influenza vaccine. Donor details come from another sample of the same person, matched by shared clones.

The CDR3 region is CASSLLPGGEETQYF. The CDR3 coding sequence is TGTGCCAGCAGTTTATTGCCGGGAGGAGAAGAGACCCAGTACTTC. This sequence joins TRBV27 and TRBJ2-5, with 7 bases lining up with TRBD2. CDR1 MNHEY and CDR2 SMNVEV come from the germline V gene (reference sequence). The CDR3 extends over 15 amino acids. J lost 3 bases, V lost 1 base, and 5 bases had no gene match.

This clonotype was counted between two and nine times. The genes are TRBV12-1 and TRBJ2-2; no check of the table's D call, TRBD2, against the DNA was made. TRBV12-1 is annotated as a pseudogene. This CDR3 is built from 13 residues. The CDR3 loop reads CATVPPTSGELFF. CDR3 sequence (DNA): TGTGCCACCGTCCCCCCGACTAGCGGGGAGCTGTTTTTT.

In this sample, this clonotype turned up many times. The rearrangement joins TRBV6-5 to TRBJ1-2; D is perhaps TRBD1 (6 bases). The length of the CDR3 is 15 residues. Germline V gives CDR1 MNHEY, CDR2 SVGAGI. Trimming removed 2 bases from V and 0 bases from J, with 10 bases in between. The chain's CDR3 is CASSYAGGANYGYTF. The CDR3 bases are TGTGCCAGCAGTTACGCGGGGGGCGCTAACTATGGCTACACCTTC.

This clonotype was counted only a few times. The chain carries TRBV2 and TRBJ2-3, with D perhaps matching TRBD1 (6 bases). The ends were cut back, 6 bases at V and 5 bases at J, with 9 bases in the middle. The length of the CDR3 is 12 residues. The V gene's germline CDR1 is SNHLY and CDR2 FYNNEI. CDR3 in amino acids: CASSYREDTQYF. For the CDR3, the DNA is TGTGCCAGCAGCTACAGGGAAGATACGCAGTATTTT.

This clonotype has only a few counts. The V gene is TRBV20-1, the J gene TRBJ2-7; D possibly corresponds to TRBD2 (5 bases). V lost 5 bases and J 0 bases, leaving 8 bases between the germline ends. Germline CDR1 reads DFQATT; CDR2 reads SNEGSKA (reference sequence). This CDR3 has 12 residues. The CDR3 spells CSAPGDSYEQYF. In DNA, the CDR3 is TGCAGTGCTCCCGGGGACTCCTACGAGCAGTACTTC.

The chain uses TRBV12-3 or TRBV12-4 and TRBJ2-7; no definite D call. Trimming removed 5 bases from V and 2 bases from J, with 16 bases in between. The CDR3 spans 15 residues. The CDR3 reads CASSRTRAGTYEQYF. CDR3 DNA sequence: TGTGCCAGCAGTCGAACCCGGGCCGGAACCTACGAGCAGTACTTC.

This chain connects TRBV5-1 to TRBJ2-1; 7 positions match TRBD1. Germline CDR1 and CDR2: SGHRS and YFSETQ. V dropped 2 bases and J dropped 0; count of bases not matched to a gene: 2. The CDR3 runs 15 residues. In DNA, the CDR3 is TGCGCCAGCAGCTTCAGGGGGTTCTCCTACAATGAGCAGTTCTTC. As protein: CASSFRGFSYNEQFF.

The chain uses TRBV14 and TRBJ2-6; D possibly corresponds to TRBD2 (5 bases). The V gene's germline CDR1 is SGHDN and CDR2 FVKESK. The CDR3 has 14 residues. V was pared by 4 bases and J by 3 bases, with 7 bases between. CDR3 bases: TGTGCCAGCAGCCCTGGAGGTGGGGCCAACGTCCTGACTTTC. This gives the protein CASSPGGGANVLTF.

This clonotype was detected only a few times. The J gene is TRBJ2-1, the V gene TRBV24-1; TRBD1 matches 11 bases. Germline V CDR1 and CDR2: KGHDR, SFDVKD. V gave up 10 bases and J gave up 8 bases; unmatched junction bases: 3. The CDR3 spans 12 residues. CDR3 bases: TGTGCCACGGGACAGGGGGTCCATGAGCAGTTCTTC. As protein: CATGQGVHEQFF.

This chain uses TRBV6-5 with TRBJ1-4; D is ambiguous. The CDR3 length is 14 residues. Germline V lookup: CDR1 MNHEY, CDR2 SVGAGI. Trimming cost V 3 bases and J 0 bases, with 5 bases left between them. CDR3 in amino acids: CASSYSSTNEKLFF. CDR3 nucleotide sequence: TGTGCCAGCAGTTATTCTTCAACTAATGAAAAACTGTTTTTT.

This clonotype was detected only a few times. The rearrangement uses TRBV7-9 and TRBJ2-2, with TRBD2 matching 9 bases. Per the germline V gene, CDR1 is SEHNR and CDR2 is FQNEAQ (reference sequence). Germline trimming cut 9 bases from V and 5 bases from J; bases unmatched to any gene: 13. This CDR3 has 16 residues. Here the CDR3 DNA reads TGTGCCAGTCGGCCGCGCGGGAGGGCCGTGACCGGGGAGCTGTTTTTT. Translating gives CASRPRGRAVTGELFF.

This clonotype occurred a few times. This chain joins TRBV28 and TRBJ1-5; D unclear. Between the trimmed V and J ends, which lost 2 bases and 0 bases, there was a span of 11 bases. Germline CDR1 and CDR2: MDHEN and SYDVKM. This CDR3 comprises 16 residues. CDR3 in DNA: TGTGCCAGCAGTTTAAAGAGGGTACTTAGCAATCAGCCCCAGCATTTT. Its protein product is CASSLKRVLSNQPQHF. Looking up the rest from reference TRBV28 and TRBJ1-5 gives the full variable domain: DVKVTQSSRYLVKRTGEKVFLECVQDMDHENMFWYRQDPGLGLRLIYFSYDVKMKEKGDIPEGYSVSREKKERFSLILESASTNQTSMYLCASSLKRVLSNQPQHFGDGTRLSIL.

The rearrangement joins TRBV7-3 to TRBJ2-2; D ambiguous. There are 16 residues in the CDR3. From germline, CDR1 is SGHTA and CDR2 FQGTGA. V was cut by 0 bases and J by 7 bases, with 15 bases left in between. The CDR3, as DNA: TGTGCCAGCAGCTTAACTAGGGCAGATGCCATCGGGGAGCTGTTTTTT. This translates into CASSLTRADAIGELFF. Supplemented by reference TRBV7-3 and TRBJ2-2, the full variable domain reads GAGVSQTPSNKVTEKGKYVELRCDPISGHTALYWYRQSLGQGPEFLIYFQGTGAADDSGLPNDRFFAVRPEGSVSTLKIQRTERGDSAVYLCASSLTRADAIGELFFGEGSRLTVL.